This T cell receptor beta chain is from a study of CD8 T cells in ankylosing spondylitis. The CDR3 length is 13 residues. Trimming shortened V by 3 bases and J by 2 bases, and 10 bases separated the two germline ends. Per the germline V gene, CDR1 is GTSNPN and CDR2 is SVGIG (reference sequence). TCRdb analysed the 5' RACE reads with MiXCR anew, one entry per CDR3 protein. The sample carries about 240,000 distinct CDR3 sequences, 10% recorded once. This clonotype occurred many times. This clonotype originated in a male donor with ankylosing spondylitis or in good health (not recorded which). Sequences were obtained from blood, either unsorted or a sorted T cell fraction (not recorded which). J is TRBJ1-2 and V is TRBV30; D is unclear. The CDR3 reads CAWSMDHNYGYTF. The CDR3 DNA reads TGTGCCTGGAGCATGGACCACAACTATGGCTACACCTTC.